The next 9 T cell receptor beta chains were all read from a single sample in a study of cytomegalovirus exposure and HLA in healthy donors. 13 Jbeta primers and 60 Vbeta primers were used for the PCR. Data came from immunoSEQ multiplex PCR; TCRdb stores just in-frame clones and leaves some out. The profile shows around 150,000 clones, about three quarters of them singletons. Sequencing input: PBMCs. Receptors originate from a female donor in good health and CMV-seronegative.

A remark on this clone: The sample carries other DNA sequences with the same CDR3. CDR3 in DNA: TGCGCCAGCAGCTTGATCGGTAACACTGAAGCTTTCTTT. It codes for CASSLIGNTEAFF. The chain links TRBV5-1 to TRBJ1-1; D unresolved. CDR3 size: 13 residues. The germline CDR1 and CDR2 sequences are SGHRS and YFSETQ. V shed 1 base and J shed 2 bases, with 6 bases lying between them.

The chain recombines TRBV2 with TRBJ1-1; D gene unclear. V lost 4 bases to trimming and J lost 2 bases, with 11 bases between them. From germline, CDR1 is SNHLY and CDR2 FYNNEI. The CDR3 consists of 14 residues. CDR3 in amino acids: CASSGAGINTEAFF. DNA for the CDR3: TGTGCCAGCAGTGGAGCCGGGATCAACACTGAAGCTTTCTTT.

This clone was observed a handful of times. V is TRBV6-6 and J is TRBJ2-5; possibly TRBD2 for D (5 bases). The CDR3 is 14 amino acids. The V gene's germline CDR1 is MNHNY and CDR2 SVGAGI (reference sequence). Trimming left V 3 bases short and J 5 bases short, with 13 bases between. The CDR3 reads CASSYRLGSETQYF. In DNA form, the CDR3 reads TGTGCCAGCAGTTATCGACTGGGGAGCGAGACCCAGTACTTC.

This rearrangement joins TRBV9 to TRBJ2-1; the match to TRBD2 covers 7 bases. In germline, CDR1 is SGDLS, CDR2 YYNGEE. This CDR3 comprises 14 residues. J gave up 3 bases and V 4 bases, and 4 bases lay outside the gene matches. The CDR3 loop reads CASSPSGNYNEQFF. CDR3 DNA sequence: TGTGCCAGCAGCCCTAGCGGTAACTACAATGAGCAGTTCTTC.

This clone was seen more than once but under ten times. The rearrangement uses TRBV9 and TRBJ1-1, with a possible D match to TRBD1 (6 bases). The V end lost 3 bases, the J end lost 11 bases, and 17 bases lay between the germline ends. Germline V lookup: CDR1 SGDLS, CDR2 YYNGEE. The CDR3 contains 13 residues. The CDR3 reads CASSASGDKGAFF. CDR3 coding DNA: TGTGCCAGCAGCGCCTCTGGGGACAAGGGCGCTTTCTTT.

This chain joins TRBV27 and TRBJ1-2, with 8 bases that match TRBD1. Germline V gene data show CDR1 as MNHEY and CDR2 as SMNVEV (reference sequence). The CDR3 is made up of 15 amino acids. V gave up 2 bases and J gave up 0 bases; unmatched junction bases: 2. The CDR3 nucleotides are TGTGCCAGCAGTTTAGTGGGACAGGCTAACTATGGCTACACCTTC. This gives the protein CASSLVGQANYGYTF.

The V and J genes are TRBV2 and TRBJ1-4; TRBD1 matches at 8 bases. Germline V gives CDR1 SNHLY, CDR2 FYNNEI. The CDR3 has 15 amino acids. The J segment lost 8 bases and the V segment lost 0 bases, leaving 5 bases of the junction unmatched. The CDR3 sequence is CASSEAQGAAEKLFF. The CDR3 DNA follows: TGTGCCAGCAGTGAAGCGCAGGGGGCGGCGGAAAAACTGTTTTTT.

The chain employs TRBV30 and TRBJ2-5; tentative D call: TRBD1 (6 bases). V was cut by 3 bases and J by 6 bases, with 17 bases left in between. The V gene's germline CDR1 is GTSNPN and CDR2 SVGIG (reference sequence). The CDR3 totals 14 residues. As DNA, the CDR3 is TGTGCCTGGAGGTCGGTTCAGGGGCCCAAGACCCAGTACTTC. It is translated as CAWRSVQGPKTQYF.

The rearrangement links TRBV7-7 to TRBJ2-1, with TRBD1 as a possible D gene (5 bases). The germline V gene encodes CDR1 SSHAT and CDR2 FNYEAQ (reference sequence). The CDR3 spans 13 residues. Trimming cost V 2 bases and J 7 bases, with 9 bases left between them. The CDR3 DNA sequence: TGTGCCAGCAGCTTAAGGGGTAGGAATGAGCAGTTCTTC. It is translated as CASSLRGRNEQFF.